The 18 T cell receptor beta chains listed next were all sequenced from one sample in a study of neoadjuvant anti-PD-1 for oral cavity cancer. The table came from immunoSEQ multiplex PCR; TCRdb's copy has only in-frame clones and leaves some out. The data hold fewer than 90,000 clones, with approximately 80% observed a single time. The sample here was PBMCs, taken before nivolumab (anti-PD-1) treatment. These receptors all stem from a person aged 35 to 85 with oral cavity squamous cell carcinoma.

The rearrangement joins TRBV25-1 to TRBJ2-3; D unresolved. Trimming left V 4 bases short and J 0 bases short, with 8 bases between. Germline CDR1 reads MGHDK; CDR2 reads SYGVNS. The length of the CDR3 is 14 residues. DNA for the CDR3: TGTGCCAGCAGTGGGCTAACTAGCACAGATACGCAGTATTTT. As protein: CASSGLTSTDTQYF.

CDR3 DNA: TGTGCCAGCAGCTTATTAACACAACAACTTATTAGCAATCAGCCCCAGCATTTT. It encodes CASSLLTQQLISNQPQHF. The rearrangement uses TRBV7-8 and TRBJ1-5; D gene ambiguous. This CDR3 region has 18 residues. The germline V gene encodes CDR1 SGHVS and CDR2 FQNEAQ. The V end was cut by 2 bases, the J end by 0 bases, with 17 bases between.

The table lists this clone with a few counts. The chain is built from TRBV6-5 and TRBJ2-3; D is perhaps TRBD1 (6 bases). CDR1 is MNHEY, CDR2 SVGAGI, per germline. The length of the CDR3 is 13 residues. The V end lost 0 bases, the J end lost 7 bases, and 8 bases lay between the germline ends. The CDR3, as DNA: TGTGCCAGCAGTTACTCGGGGGCGCATACGCAGTATTTT. This sequence encodes CASSYSGAHTQYF.

This sequence joins TRBV27 and TRBJ2-5; 11 bases fit TRBD2. Germline V gene sequence: CDR1 MNHEY, CDR2 SMNVEV (reference sequence). The CDR3 totals 15 residues. The V gene end was trimmed by 5 bases and the J gene end by 7 bases; junction bases not matched to a gene: 9. The CDR3 bases are TGTGCCAGCAGTCGATCGGGTAGCGGGAGGGGGACCCAGTACTTC. Its translation: CASSRSGSGRGTQYF.

The chain couples TRBV27 to TRBJ2-7; D gene uncertain. CDR1 MNHEY and CDR2 SMNVEV come from the germline V gene (reference sequence). Trimming cost V 0 bases and J 4 bases, with 13 bases left between them. The CDR3 extends over 15 amino acids. DNA of the CDR3: TGTGCCAGCAGTTTATCCCGACCACAGCCTTACGAGCAGTACTTC. Its protein is CASSLSRPQPYEQYF.

The chain is built from TRBV30 and TRBJ2-7; TRBD1 matches 8 bases. This CDR3 is 15 amino acids long. Germline V gene sequence: CDR1 GTSNPN, CDR2 SVGIG (reference sequence). V shed 3 bases and J 3 bases; nucleotides not matched to a gene: 10. DNA for the CDR3: TGTGCCTGGAGAAAAGGACAGGGAAAGGACTACGAGCAGTACTTC. Its protein is CAWRKGQGKDYEQYF.

This sequence joins TRBV14 and TRBJ2-3; possibly TRBD1 for D (6 bases). CDR3 length: 16 residues. The germline CDR1 and CDR2 sequences are SGHDN and FVKESK. Trimming shortened V by 4 bases and J by 7 bases, and 21 bases separated the two germline ends. The CDR3 reads CASSLPGPGARYTQYF. In nucleotides, the CDR3 is TGTGCCAGCAGCCTACCCGGGCCAGGGGCCCGTTATACGCAGTATTTT.

The chain carries TRBV11-2 and TRBJ2-1; 8 bases match TRBD2. This CDR3 has 18 amino acids. CDR1 is SGHAT and CDR2 is FQNNGV in the germline V gene. The trim removed 6 bases at V and 7 bases at J, leaving 20 bases unmatched. CDR3 sequence: CASRPSGTSRKWPNEQFF. The CDR3 DNA reads TGTGCCAGCAGGCCCAGCGGGACTAGTAGAAAGTGGCCTAATGAGCAGTTCTTC.

In DNA form, the CDR3 reads TGTGCCAGCAGTTCCGGACTAGCGGGAGACAATGAGCAGTTCTTC. It codes for CASSSGLAGDNEQFF. V and J are TRBV6-5 and TRBJ2-1, with 13 bases identical to TRBD2. Trimming removed 4 bases from V and 5 bases from J; junction bases left unmatched: 2. This CDR3 is built from 15 residues. Germline V gene sequence: CDR1 MNHEY, CDR2 SVGAGI.

The chain links TRBV2 to TRBJ2-2; D might be TRBD1 (6 bases). V was trimmed by 6 bases and J by 1 base, leaving 9 bases between them. Germline CDR1 and CDR2: SNHLY and FYNNEI. The CDR3 extends over 14 amino acids. CDR3 protein: CASRPGENTGELFF. DNA of the CDR3: TGTGCCAGCAGGCCAGGGGAGAACACCGGGGAGCTGTTTTTT.

The chain has TRBV28 and TRBJ1-1, with 9 bases aligning to TRBD1. The CDR3 length is 14 residues. With 5 bases clipped from V and 5 bases from J, the junction kept 6 bases outside the gene matches. Per the germline V gene, CDR1 is MDHEN and CDR2 is SYDVKM. CDR3 in DNA: TGTGCCAGCAGTAGGGACAGGGCGAGGACTGAAGCTTTCTTT. Encoded protein: CASSRDRARTEAFF.

The genes are TRBV7-8 and TRBJ1-4, with 7 bases that match TRBD1. Germline V lookup: CDR1 SGHVS, CDR2 FQNEAQ. This CDR3 region has 15 residues. V gave up 5 bases and J gave up 8 bases; unmatched junction bases: 11. The CDR3 nucleotides read TGTGCCAGCAGCCGGGGGGCAGGGGGAAGGGAAAAACTGTTTTTT. Its protein is CASSRGAGGREKLFF.

The chain links TRBV4-1 to TRBJ2-4; D is perhaps TRBD1 or TRBD2 (5 bases each). The CDR3 is made up of 13 amino acids. Trimming shortened V by 0 bases and J by 7 bases, and 7 bases separated the two germline ends. CDR1 MGHRA and CDR2 YSYEKL come from the germline V gene. As DNA, the CDR3 is TGCGCCAGCAGCCAAGATGGGGGTAACATTCAGTACTTC. This gives the protein CASSQDGGNIQYF.

V is TRBV19 and J is TRBJ2-2; 12 nucleotides match TRBD2. The junction had 7 bases not matched to a gene; V was cut back by 5 bases and J by 6 bases. This CDR3 spans 16 amino acids. The V gene's germline CDR1 is LNHDA and CDR2 SQIVND (reference sequence). CDR3 in amino acids: CASSALAGGPSGELFF. The CDR3 region has the DNA TGTGCCAGTAGTGCACTAGCGGGAGGTCCCTCCGGGGAGCTGTTTTTT.

This rearrangement joins TRBV5-1 to TRBJ2-7; D perhaps matches TRBD2 (5 bases). CDR1 and CDR2 from the germline V gene are SGHRS and YFSETQ. CDR3 length: 15 amino acids. Between the trimmed V and J ends, which lost 0 bases and 6 bases, there was a span of 16 bases. This CDR3 is CASSLGFGGGSEQYF. The CDR3 nucleotides read TGCGCCAGCAGCTTGGGTTTTGGAGGAGGTAGCGAGCAGTACTTC.

V is TRBV27 and J is TRBJ2-7; 9 nucleotides agree with TRBD2. The CDR3 has 17 amino acids. V dropped 4 bases and J dropped 5; count of bases not matched to a gene: 15. CDR1 is MNHEY and CDR2 is SMNVEV in the germline V gene (reference sequence). The CDR3 here is CASSYRSLAGFGDEQYF. For the CDR3, the DNA is TGTGCCAGCAGTTACCGCTCCCTAGCGGGATTTGGTGACGAGCAGTACTTC.

The chain combines TRBV13 with TRBJ1-6; 10 positions match TRBD1. V shed 5 bases and J 10 bases; nucleotides not matched to a gene: 14. The germline gives CDR1 PRHDT, CDR2 FYEKMQ (reference sequence). This CDR3 is built from 17 residues. For the CDR3, the DNA is TGTGCCAGCAGCCCGAAAGCCGGGACAGGGGTTGTCTCACCCCTCCACTTT. It translates to CASSPKAGTGVVSPLHF.

This rearrangement joins TRBV6-5 to TRBJ2-1; 7 bases match TRBD2. Germline lookup yields CDR1 MNHEY and CDR2 SVGAGI. V lost 8 bases to trimming and J lost 4 bases; unmatched junction nucleotides: 11. The CDR3 contains 15 residues. CDR3 bases: TGTGCCAGCCGGGGGACTACCTACAATTACAATGAGCAGTTCTTC. Translated: CASRGTTYNYNEQFF.